This T cell receptor (beta chain) comes out of a study of T cells after yellow fever vaccination. Study details: Fractions containing few cells were prepared with SMART-Seq v4 Ultra Low Input. Study findings and constraints: A faster peak, day 5 versus 15, was reached by the weaker secondary response.

CDR1 and CDR2 from the germline V gene are SNHLY and FYNNEI. The junction had 15 bases not matched to a gene; V was cut back by 4 bases and J by 2 bases. CDR3 length equals 18 residues. This clonotype has a handful of counts. Its antigen is still unknown. TCRdb ran MiXCR on the 5' RACE reads and lists one entry per CDR3 protein. The repertoire consists of 250,000 to 350,000 distinct CDR3 sequences, with about 10% occurring once and the leading ten covering around 3.1%. The specimen was CD4+ T cells sorted from PBMCs, collected 5 days after the yellow fever booster vaccination. The sequence was obtained from a young man who received the YFV17D yellow fever vaccine. The genes are TRBV2 and TRBJ2-5; TRBD2 matches 8 bases. This CDR3 is CASSVEGRGGLWQETQYF. The CDR3 DNA follows: TGTGCCAGCAGTGTCGAAGGTCGGGGGGGCCTTTGGCAAGAGACCCAGTACTTC.